The clone carrying this T cell receptor (beta chain) was picked up one time. Generated by immunoSEQ multiplex PCR, the TCRdb table keeps only in-frame clones and is missing some. The sample has tens of thousands of clones, just over 90% seen once. The germline V gene encodes CDR1 MGHDK and CDR2 SYGVNS. Between the trimmed V and J ends, which lost 1 base and 0 bases, there was a span of 6 bases. The CDR3 contains 14 residues. Sequences were obtained from PBMCs. This rearrangement joins TRBV25-1 to TRBJ1-1, with a possible D match to TRBD1 (5 bases). The sequence derives from a man between 40 and 49 years old with rheumatoid arthritis. CDR3 amino acids: CASSEWDLNTEAFF. The CDR3 DNA sequence: TGTGCCAGCAGTGAATGGGACCTGAACACTGAAGCTTTCTTT.